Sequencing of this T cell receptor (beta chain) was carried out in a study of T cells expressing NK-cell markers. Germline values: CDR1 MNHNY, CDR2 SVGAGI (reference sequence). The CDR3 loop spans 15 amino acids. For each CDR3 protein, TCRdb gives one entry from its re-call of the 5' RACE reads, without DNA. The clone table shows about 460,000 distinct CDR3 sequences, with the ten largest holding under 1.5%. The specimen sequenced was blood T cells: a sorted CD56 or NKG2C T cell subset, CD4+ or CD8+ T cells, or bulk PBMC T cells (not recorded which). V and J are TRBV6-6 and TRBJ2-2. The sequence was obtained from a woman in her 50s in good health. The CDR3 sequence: CASSPLSTDTGELFF.